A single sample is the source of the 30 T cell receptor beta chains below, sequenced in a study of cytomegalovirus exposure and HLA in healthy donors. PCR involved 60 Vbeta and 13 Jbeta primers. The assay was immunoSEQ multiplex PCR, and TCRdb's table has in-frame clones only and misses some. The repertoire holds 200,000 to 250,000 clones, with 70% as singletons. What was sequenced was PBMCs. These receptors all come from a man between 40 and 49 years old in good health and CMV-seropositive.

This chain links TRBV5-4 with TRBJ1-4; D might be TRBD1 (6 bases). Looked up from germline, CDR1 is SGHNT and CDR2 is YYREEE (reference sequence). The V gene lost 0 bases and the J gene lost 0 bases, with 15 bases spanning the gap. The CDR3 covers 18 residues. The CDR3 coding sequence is TGTGCCAGCAGCTTGGGACAGGACCGAGTAGCAACTAATGAAAAACTGTTTTTT. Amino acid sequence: CASSLGQDRVATNEKLFF.

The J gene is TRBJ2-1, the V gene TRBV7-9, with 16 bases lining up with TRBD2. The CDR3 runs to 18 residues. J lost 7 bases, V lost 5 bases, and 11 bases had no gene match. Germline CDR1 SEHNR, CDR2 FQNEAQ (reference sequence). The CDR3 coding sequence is TGTGCCAGCAGCCTACCCCGGGGACTAGCGGGGGGGGTAAATGAGCAGTTCTTC. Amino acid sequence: CASSLPRGLAGGVNEQFF.

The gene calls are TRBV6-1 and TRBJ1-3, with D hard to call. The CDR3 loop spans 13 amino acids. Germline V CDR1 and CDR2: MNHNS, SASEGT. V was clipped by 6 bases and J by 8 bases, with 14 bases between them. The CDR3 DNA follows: TGTGCCAGCAGGGGGATGGAGGGCCACACCATATATTTT. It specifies CASRGMEGHTIYF.

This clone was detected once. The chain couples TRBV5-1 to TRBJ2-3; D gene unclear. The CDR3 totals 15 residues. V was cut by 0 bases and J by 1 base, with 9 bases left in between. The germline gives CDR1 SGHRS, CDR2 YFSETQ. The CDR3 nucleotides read TGCGCCAGCAGCTTGGGCGGTCCCGGCACAGATACGCAGTATTTT. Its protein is CASSLGGPGTDTQYF.

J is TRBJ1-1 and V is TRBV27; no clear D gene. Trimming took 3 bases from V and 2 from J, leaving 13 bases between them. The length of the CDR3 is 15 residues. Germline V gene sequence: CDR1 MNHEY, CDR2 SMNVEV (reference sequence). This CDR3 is CASSFSRQANTEAFF. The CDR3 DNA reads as TGTGCCAGCAGTTTTTCTCGCCAGGCCAACACTGAAGCTTTCTTT.

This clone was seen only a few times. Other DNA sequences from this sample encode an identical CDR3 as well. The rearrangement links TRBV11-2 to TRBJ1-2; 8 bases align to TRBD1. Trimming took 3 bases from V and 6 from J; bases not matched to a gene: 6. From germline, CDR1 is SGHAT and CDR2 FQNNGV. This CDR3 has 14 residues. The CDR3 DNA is TGTGCCAGCAGCTTCGCGGGGACAGGTCATGGCTACACCTTC. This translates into CASSFAGTGHGYTF.

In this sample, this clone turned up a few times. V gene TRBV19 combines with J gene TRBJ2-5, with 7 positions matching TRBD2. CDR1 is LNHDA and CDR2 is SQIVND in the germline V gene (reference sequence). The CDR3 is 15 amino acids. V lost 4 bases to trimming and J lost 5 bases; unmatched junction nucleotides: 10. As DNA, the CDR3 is TGTGCCAGTAGTAGGTCGGCGGGGGTCTTGGAGACCCAGTACTTC. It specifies CASSRSAGVLETQYF.

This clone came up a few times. CDR3: CASSLAGTGGAEDTQYF. The CDR3 DNA is TGTGCCAGCAGCCTGGCCGGGACAGGGGGCGCCGAGGATACGCAGTATTTT. V gene TRBV5-8 combines with J gene TRBJ2-3, with 12 bases lining up with TRBD1. The CDR3 consists of 17 residues. Unmatched junction bases numbered 12, after V lost 4 bases and J lost 6 bases. Germline-derived CDR1 and CDR2 are SGHTS and YDEGEE.

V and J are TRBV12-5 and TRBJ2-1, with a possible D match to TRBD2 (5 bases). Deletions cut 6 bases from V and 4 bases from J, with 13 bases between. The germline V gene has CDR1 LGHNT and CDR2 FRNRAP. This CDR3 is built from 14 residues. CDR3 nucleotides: TGTGCTAGTGGGTCTAGCCGGGGTTACAATGAGCAGTTCTTC. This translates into CASGSSRGYNEQFF. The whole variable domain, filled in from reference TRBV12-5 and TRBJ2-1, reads DARVTQTPRHKVTEMGQEVTMRCQPILGHNTVFWYRQTMMQGLELLAYFRNRAPLDDSGMPKDRFSAEMPDATLATLKIQPSEPRDSAVYFCASGSSRGYNEQFFGPGTRLTVL.

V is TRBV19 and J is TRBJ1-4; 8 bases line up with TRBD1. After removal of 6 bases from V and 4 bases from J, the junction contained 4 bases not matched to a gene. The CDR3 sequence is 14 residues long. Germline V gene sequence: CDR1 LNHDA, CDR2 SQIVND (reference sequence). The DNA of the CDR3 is TGTGCCAGTAGCGTACAGGGGGATAATGAAAAACTGTTTTTT. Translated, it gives CASSVQGDNEKLFF. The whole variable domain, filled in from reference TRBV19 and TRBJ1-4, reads DGGITQSPKYLFRKEGQNVTLSCEQNLNHDAMYWYRQDPGQGLRLIYYSQIVNDFQKGDIAEGYSVSREKKESFPLTVTSAQKNPTAFYLCASSVQGDNEKLFFGSGTQLSVL.

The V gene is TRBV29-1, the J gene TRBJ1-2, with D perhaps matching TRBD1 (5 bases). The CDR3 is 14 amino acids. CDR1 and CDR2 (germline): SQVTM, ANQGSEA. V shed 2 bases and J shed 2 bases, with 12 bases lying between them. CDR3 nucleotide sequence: TGCAGCGTTGAAAAGGGGTGGACGAACTATGGCTACACCTTC. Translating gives CSVEKGWTNYGYTF.

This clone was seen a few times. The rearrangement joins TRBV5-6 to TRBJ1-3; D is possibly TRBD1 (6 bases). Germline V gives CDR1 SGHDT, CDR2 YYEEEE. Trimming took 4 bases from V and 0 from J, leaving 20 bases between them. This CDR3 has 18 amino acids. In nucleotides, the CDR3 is TGTGCCAGCAGCCAAACTAAACAGGGCCACCCCTCTGGAAACACCATATATTTT. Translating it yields CASSQTKQGHPSGNTIYF.

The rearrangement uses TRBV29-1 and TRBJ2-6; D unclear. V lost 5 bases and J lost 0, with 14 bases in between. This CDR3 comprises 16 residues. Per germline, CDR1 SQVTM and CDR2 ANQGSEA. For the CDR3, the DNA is TGCAGCGTTCTTGACACGCCAAGCTCTGGGGCCAACGTCCTGACTTTC. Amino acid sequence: CSVLDTPSSGANVLTF.

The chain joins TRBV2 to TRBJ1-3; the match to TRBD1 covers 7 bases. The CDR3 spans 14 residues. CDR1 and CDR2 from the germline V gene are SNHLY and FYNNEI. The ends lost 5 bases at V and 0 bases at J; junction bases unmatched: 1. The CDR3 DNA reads TGTGCCAGCAGTACAGGGGACTCTGGAAACACCATATATTTT. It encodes CASSTGDSGNTIYF.

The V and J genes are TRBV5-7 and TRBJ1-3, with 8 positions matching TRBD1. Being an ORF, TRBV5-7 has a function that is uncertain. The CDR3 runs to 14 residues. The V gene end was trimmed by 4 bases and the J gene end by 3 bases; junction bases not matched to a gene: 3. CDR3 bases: TGTGCCAGCAGCCCCGGGACAGGTGGAAACACCATATATTTT. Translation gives CASSPGTGGNTIYF.

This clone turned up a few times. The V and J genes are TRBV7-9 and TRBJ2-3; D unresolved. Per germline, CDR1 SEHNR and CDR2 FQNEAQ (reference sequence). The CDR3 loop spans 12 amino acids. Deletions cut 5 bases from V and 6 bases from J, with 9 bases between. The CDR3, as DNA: TGTGCCAGCAGCCAATCCGGGGATACGCAGTATTTT. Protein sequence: CASSQSGDTQYF.

This chain's CDR3 is CASSWDRVRETQYF. The CDR3 nucleotides read TGTGCCAGCAGCTGGGACAGGGTAAGGGAGACCCAGTACTTC. The V gene is TRBV7-8, the J gene TRBJ2-5; 9 bases are shared with TRBD1. V lost 4 bases to trimming and J lost 5 bases; unmatched junction nucleotides: 5. Per the germline V gene, CDR1 is SGHVS and CDR2 is FQNEAQ. The CDR3 is 14 residues long.

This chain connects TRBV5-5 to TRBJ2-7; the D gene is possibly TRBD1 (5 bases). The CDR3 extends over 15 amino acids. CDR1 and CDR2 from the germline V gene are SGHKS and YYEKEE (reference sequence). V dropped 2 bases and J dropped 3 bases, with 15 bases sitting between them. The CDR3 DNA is TGTGCCAGCAGCTTTTTAGCACAGGAGAACTACGAGCAGTACTTC. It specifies CASSFLAQENYEQYF.

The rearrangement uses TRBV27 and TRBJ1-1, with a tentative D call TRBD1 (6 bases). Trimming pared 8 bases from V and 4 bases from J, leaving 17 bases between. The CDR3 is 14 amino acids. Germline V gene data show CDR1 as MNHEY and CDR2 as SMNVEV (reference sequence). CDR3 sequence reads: CASRLGTHSTEAFF. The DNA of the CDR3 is TGTGCCAGCCGTCTCGGGACACACAGCACTGAAGCTTTCTTT.

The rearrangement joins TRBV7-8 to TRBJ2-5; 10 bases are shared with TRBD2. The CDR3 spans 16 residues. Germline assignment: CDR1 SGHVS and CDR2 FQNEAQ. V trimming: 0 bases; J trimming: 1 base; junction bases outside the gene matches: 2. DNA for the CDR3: TGTGCCAGCAGCTTAGCGTTAGCGGGGGGCCAAGAGACCCAGTACTTC. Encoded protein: CASSLALAGGQETQYF.

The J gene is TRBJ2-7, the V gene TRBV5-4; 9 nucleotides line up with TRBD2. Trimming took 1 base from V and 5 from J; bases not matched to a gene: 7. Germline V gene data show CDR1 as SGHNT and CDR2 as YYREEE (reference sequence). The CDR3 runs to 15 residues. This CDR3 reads CASSLKPSGADEQYF. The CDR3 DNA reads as TGTGCCAGCAGCTTGAAGCCTAGCGGGGCTGACGAGCAGTACTTC.

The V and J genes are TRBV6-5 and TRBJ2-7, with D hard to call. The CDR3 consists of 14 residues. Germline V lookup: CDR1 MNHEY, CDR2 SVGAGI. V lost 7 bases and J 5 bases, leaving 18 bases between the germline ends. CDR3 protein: CASISRTLSHEQYF. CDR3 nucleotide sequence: TGTGCCAGCATAAGTCGTACTTTGTCCCACGAGCAGTACTTC.

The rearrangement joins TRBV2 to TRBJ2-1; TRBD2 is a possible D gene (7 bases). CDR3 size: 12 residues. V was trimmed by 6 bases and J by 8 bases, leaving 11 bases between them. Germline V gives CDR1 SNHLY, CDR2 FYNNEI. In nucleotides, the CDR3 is TGTGCCAGCAGACGAGGGGGGGATGAGCAGTTCTTC. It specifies CASRRGGDEQFF.

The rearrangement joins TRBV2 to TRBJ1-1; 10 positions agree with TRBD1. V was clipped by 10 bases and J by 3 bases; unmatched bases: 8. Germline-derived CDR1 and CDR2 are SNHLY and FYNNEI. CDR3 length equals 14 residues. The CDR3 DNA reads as TGTGCCAACAAGGGAGGGACAGGGGACACTGAAGCTTTCTTT. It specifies CANKGGTGDTEAFF.

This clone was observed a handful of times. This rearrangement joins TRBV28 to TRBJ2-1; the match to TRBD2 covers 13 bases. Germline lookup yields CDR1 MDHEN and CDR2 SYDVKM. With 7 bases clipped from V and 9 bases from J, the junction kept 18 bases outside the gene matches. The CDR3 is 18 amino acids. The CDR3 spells CASNRDGGPGTSGVEQFF. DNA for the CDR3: TGTGCCAGCAACCGGGACGGTGGTCCCGGGACTAGCGGGGTTGAGCAGTTCTTC. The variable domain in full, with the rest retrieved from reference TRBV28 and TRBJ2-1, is DVKVTQSSRYLVKRTGEKVFLECVQDMDHENMFWYRQDPGLGLRLIYFSYDVKMKEKGDIPEGYSVSREKKERFSLILESASTNQTSMYLCASNRDGGPGTSGVEQFFGPGTRLTVL.

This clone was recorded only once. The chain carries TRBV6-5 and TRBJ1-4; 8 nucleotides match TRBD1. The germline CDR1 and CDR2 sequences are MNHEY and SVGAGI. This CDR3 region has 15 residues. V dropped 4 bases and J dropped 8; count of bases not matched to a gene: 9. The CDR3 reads CASSSWTGKYEKLFF. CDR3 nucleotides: TGTGCCAGCAGTTCCTGGACAGGGAAGTACGAAAAACTGTTTTTT.

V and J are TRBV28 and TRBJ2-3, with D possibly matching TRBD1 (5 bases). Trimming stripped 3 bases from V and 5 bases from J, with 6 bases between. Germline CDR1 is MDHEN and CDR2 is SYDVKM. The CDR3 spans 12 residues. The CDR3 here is CASSFREDTQYF. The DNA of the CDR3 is TGTGCCAGCAGTTTCAGGGAAGATACGCAGTATTTT.

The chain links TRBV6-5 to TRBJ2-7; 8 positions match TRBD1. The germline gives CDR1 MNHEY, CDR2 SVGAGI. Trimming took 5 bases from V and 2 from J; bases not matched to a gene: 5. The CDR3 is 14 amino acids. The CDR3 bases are TGTGCCAGCAGTAAGGGACAGGCGCCCTACGAGCAGTACTTC. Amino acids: CASSKGQAPYEQYF.

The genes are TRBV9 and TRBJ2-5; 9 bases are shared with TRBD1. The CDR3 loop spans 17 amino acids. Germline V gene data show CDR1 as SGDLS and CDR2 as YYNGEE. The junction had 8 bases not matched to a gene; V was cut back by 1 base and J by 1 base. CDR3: CASSVWGTGGLQETQYF. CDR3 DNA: TGTGCCAGCAGCGTATGGGGCACAGGGGGCCTCCAAGAGACCCAGTACTTC.

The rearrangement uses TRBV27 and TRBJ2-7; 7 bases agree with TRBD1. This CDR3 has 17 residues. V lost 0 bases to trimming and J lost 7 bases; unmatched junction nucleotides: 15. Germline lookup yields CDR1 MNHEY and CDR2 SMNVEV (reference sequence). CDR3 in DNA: TGTGCCAGCAGTTTATCTGGCCGGACAGGCATCGCTGAGGAGCAGTACTTC. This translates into CASSLSGRTGIAEEQYF.